Following are 21 T cell receptor beta chains from one sample sequenced in a study of identical twins. One entry per CDR3 protein results from TCRdb running MiXCR on the 5' RACE reads. The sample yields about 790,000 distinct CDR3 sequences, approximately 18% seen once. Another study also made use of these data, one on T cells expressing NK-cell markers.

The sequenced sample was PBMCs. These receptors all stem from a woman aged 18-30 years in good health.

The rearrangement uses TRBV12-3 or TRBV12-4 and TRBJ2-4; D call uncertain. V lost 6 bases and J 4 bases, leaving 10 bases between the germline ends. The CDR3 loop spans 13 amino acids. The CDR3 here is CASSLNVKNIQYF. CDR3 sequence (DNA): TGTGCCAGCAGCCTCAACGTGAAAAACATTCAGTACTTC.

This clonotype came up a few times. The rearrangement links TRBV5-6 to TRBJ2-2; 10 nucleotides align to TRBD2. This CDR3 has 18 residues. Unmatched junction bases numbered 11, after V lost 3 bases and J lost 3 bases. Per the germline V gene, CDR1 is SGHDT and CDR2 is YYEEEE. The CDR3 here is CASSSTFSGGADTGELFF. The CDR3 DNA is TGTGCCAGCAGCTCTACATTCAGCGGGGGGGCCGACACCGGGGAGCTGTTTTTT. The whole variable domain, remainder taken from reference TRBV5-6 and TRBJ2-2, is DAGVTQSPTHLIKTRGQQVTLRCSPKSGHDTVSWYQQALGQGPQFIFQYYEEEERQRGNFPDRFSGHQFPNYSSELNVNALLLGDSALYLCASSSTFSGGADTGELFFGEGSRLTVL.

The chain links TRBV19 to TRBJ2-2, with D perhaps matching TRBD1 or TRBD2 (6 bases each). Germline values: CDR1 LNHDA, CDR2 SQIVND (reference sequence). V shed 8 bases and J shed 4 bases, with 20 bases lying between them. The CDR3 loop spans 16 amino acids. CDR3 sequence reads: CASGHTWGASTGELFF. In DNA form, the CDR3 reads TGTGCCAGTGGCCACACTTGGGGGGCCAGCACCGGGGAGCTGTTTTTT.

This clonotype was seen at least ten times. This chain's CDR3 is CASSPGGPNTGELFF. The CDR3 nucleotides are TGTGCCAGCAGTCCTGGCGGTCCGAACACCGGGGAGCTGTTTTTT. The chain combines TRBV12-3 or TRBV12-4 with TRBJ2-2; D is uncertain. CDR3 length: 15 residues. The V end was cut by 5 bases, the J end by 0 bases, with 10 bases between.

This clonotype was seen at least ten times. The chain couples TRBV10-3 to TRBJ2-7; D is possibly TRBD1 (5 bases). CDR1 and CDR2 from the germline V gene are ENHRY and SYGVKD. CDR3 size: 13 residues. Trimming pared 2 bases from V and 13 bases from J, leaving 18 bases between. The CDR3 sequence is CAISEGIEGAPYF. The CDR3 DNA reads as TGTGCCATCAGTGAGGGTATTGAAGGGGCCCCCTACTTC.

This chain links TRBV12-3 or TRBV12-4 with TRBJ1-1; TRBD1 matches at 7 bases. V gave up 6 bases and J gave up 1 base; unmatched junction bases: 5. This CDR3 is 14 amino acids long. The CDR3 sequence is CASRDRNRNTEAFF. CDR3 bases: TGTGCCAGCAGGGACAGGAACAGGAACACTGAAGCTTTCTTT.

There are a few counts of this clonotype. The chain joins TRBV20-1 to TRBJ2-1; D is ambiguous. V was shortened by 0 bases and J by 7 bases, with 16 bases between the two germline ends. This CDR3 has 15 residues. Germline CDR1 is DFQATT and CDR2 is SNEGSKA (reference sequence). CDR3 amino acids: CSARDPGPRLNEQFF. The CDR3 bases are TGCAGTGCTAGAGACCCAGGACCGCGGCTAAATGAGCAGTTCTTC.

The CDR3 DNA reads TGCAGCTTGAACCGGGACCCCATACAGCAGTTCTTC. Residues: CSLNRDPIQQFF. This sequence joins TRBV29-1 and TRBJ2-1; either TRBD1 or TRBD2 may fit D (5 bases each). V lost 8 bases to trimming and J lost 11 bases, with 19 bases between them. The germline CDR1 and CDR2 sequences are SQVTM and ANQGSEA. CDR3 length: 12 residues.

The CDR3 region is CASSFRLNTEAFF. CDR3 in DNA: TGCGCCAGCAGCTTTCGACTGAACACTGAAGCTTTCTTT. The chain couples TRBV5-1 to TRBJ1-1, with D uncertain. From germline, CDR1 is SGHRS and CDR2 YFSETQ. CDR3 size: 13 residues. The germline V and J ends were trimmed by 2 bases and 0 bases, with 5 bases remaining between them.

The V call is TRBV18, the J call TRBJ2-1; 10 nucleotides line up with TRBD1. The CDR3 runs 13 residues. V trimming: 11 bases; J trimming: 3 bases; junction bases outside the gene matches: 4. Germline CDR1 and CDR2: KGHSH and LQKENI. The CDR3 DNA follows: TGTGCCGGGGGACAGGGGTACTACAATGAGCAGTTCTTC. Translated: CAGGQGYYNEQFF.

This clonotype was observed a few times. The chain carries TRBV20-1 and TRBJ1-2, with 9 bases lining up with TRBD1. The germline CDR1 and CDR2 sequences are DFQATT and SNEGSKA (reference sequence). V lost 6 bases and J lost 12; bases outside the gene matches: 11. CDR3 length: 12 amino acids. The CDR3 nucleotides are TGCAGTGCCGAGACAGGGGGTTTCATCCACACCTTC. Translation gives CSAETGGFIHTF.

The sample holds a few counts of this clonotype. The chain links TRBV7-3 to TRBJ2-1, with D possibly matching TRBD1 (5 bases). The CDR3 sequence is 15 residues long. Looked up from germline, CDR1 is SGHTA and CDR2 is FQGTGA. V was pared by 1 base and J by 5 bases, with 12 bases between. The CDR3 bases are TGTGCCAGCAGCTTAATAGGGGTAGGACACAATGAGCAGTTCTTC. As protein: CASSLIGVGHNEQFF.

The chain uses TRBV10-3 and TRBJ1-2; D gene uncertain. Trimming shortened V by 0 bases and J by 8 bases, and 4 bases separated the two germline ends. The CDR3 runs 11 residues. Germline V gene sequence: CDR1 ENHRY, CDR2 SYGVKD. The chain's CDR3 is CAISESVGYTF. The CDR3 region has the DNA TGTGCCATCAGTGAGTCGGTAGGCTACACCTTC.

This clonotype was found a few times. This chain joins TRBV6-4 and TRBJ2-2; TRBD2 matches at 9 bases. CDR1 and CDR2 (germline): MRHNA, SNTAGT. This CDR3 region has 13 residues. Trimming removed 8 bases from V and 4 bases from J; junction bases left unmatched: 2. The CDR3 reads CASAGGVTGELFF. The DNA of the CDR3 is TGTGCCAGCGCGGGGGGGGTCACCGGGGAGCTGTTTTTT.

This clonotype was found a few times. The J gene is TRBJ2-7, the V gene TRBV7-9; TRBD1 aligns across 11 bases. This CDR3 spans 15 amino acids. With V trimmed by 5 bases and J by 7 bases, 10 bases remained unmatched. The germline gives CDR1 SEHNR, CDR2 FQNEAQ (reference sequence). CDR3 loop: CASSPGQGGANEQYF. As DNA, the CDR3 is TGTGCCAGCAGCCCGGGACAGGGGGGAGCAAATGAGCAGTACTTC.

The V and J genes are TRBV4-3 and TRBJ2-3; tentative D call: TRBD1 (6 bases). The CDR3 runs 16 residues. V lost 2 bases and J 0 bases, leaving 12 bases between the germline ends. Germline V gene data show CDR1 as LGHNA and CDR2 as YSLEER. The CDR3 DNA reads as TGCGCCAGCAGCCAATTCAGGGGCACAAGCACAGATACGCAGTATTTT. It is translated as CASSQFRGTSTDTQYF.

Only a few counts were recorded for this clonotype. The J gene is TRBJ2-1, the V gene TRBV20-1; 8 bases fit TRBD2. CDR3 length equals 15 residues. Germline V gene data show CDR1 as DFQATT and CDR2 as SNEGSKA (reference sequence). The J segment lost 15 bases and the V segment lost 6 bases, leaving 22 bases of the junction unmatched. Written as DNA, the CDR3 is TGCAGTGCCCAACTGGGGGTAGCGGGGACCCTGAAAGCGTTCTTC. Its protein product is CSAQLGVAGTLKAFF.

The V gene is TRBV5-5, the J gene TRBJ2-2, with 7 bases that match TRBD1. Trimming at V came to 5 bases and at J to 4 bases, leaving 11 bases not matched to a gene. Germline V lookup: CDR1 SGHKS, CDR2 YYEKEE (reference sequence). The CDR3 totals 16 residues. The CDR3 loop is CASRPPGQWTTGELFF. CDR3 bases: TGTGCCAGCAGACCTCCGGGACAGTGGACCACCGGGGAGCTGTTTTTT.

The chain joins TRBV29-1 to TRBJ2-1; 9 bases match TRBD2. The ends lost 7 bases at V and 9 bases at J; junction bases unmatched: 16. The CDR3 contains 15 residues. From germline, CDR1 is SQVTM and CDR2 ANQGSEA. This CDR3 reads CSGGGSGSPYLEQFF. In nucleotides, the CDR3 is TGCAGCGGGGGGGGTAGCGGGAGCCCGTACCTTGAGCAGTTCTTC.

V usage is TRBV12-3 or TRBV12-4 and J usage is TRBJ1-5, with D hard to call. V lost 2 bases and J lost 7, with 12 bases in between. The CDR3 is made up of 14 amino acids. The CDR3 spells CASSLLAGGQPQHF. Here the CDR3 DNA reads TGTGCCAGCAGTTTATTGGCGGGAGGACAGCCCCAGCATTTT.

The chain employs TRBV12-3 or TRBV12-4 and TRBJ2-1; perhaps TRBD2 as D (6 bases). Trimming left V 6 bases short and J 2 bases short, with 8 bases between. The CDR3 extends over 13 amino acids. CDR3 sequence reads: CASRLATYNEQFF. The CDR3 coding sequence is TGTGCCAGCAGGCTAGCGACCTACAATGAGCAGTTCTTC.